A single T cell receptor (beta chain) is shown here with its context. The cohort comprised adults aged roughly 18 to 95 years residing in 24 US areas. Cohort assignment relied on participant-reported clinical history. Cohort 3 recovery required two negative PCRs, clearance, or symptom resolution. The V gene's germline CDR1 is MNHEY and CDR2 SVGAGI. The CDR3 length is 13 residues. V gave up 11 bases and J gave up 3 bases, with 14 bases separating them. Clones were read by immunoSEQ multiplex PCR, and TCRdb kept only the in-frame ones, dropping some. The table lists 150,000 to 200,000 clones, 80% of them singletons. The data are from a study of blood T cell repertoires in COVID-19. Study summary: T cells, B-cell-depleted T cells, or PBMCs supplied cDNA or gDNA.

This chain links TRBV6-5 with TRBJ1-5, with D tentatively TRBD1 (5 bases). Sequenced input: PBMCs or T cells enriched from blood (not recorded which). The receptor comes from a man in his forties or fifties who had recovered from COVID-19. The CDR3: CAGGEGPNQPQHF. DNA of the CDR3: TGTGCCGGGGGGGAGGGACCCAATCAGCCCCAGCATTTT.